What follows is one TCR beta chain and its context. Antigen specificity is unknown. The data were obtained in a study of response to subunit inactivated influenza vaccine. Findings of the study overall: Few new T cells, the authors suggested, are recruited by each seasonal influenza vaccination.

TCRdb passed the RT-PCR reads through MiXCR, listing each CDR3 protein once. The table lists 800,000 or so distinct CDR3 sequences, around 21% of them singletons, with roughly 10% in the top ten. V was clipped by 0 bases and J by 1 base; unmatched bases: 12. Germline V gene lookup returns CDR1 KGHDR and CDR2 SFDVKD. This CDR3 spans 19 amino acids. This clonotype was obtained from a man aged 45-65 years who received an inactivated influenza vaccine. This rearrangement joins TRBV24-1 to TRBJ2-3; 7 bases map to TRBD2. The sample was PBMCs from blood, taken more than 4 days after vaccination. CDR3 DNA sequence: TGTGCCACCAGTGATTTGAGAGGAAGCGGGAACACAGGCACAGATACGCAGTATTTT. Translating it yields CATSDLRGSGNTGTDTQYF.